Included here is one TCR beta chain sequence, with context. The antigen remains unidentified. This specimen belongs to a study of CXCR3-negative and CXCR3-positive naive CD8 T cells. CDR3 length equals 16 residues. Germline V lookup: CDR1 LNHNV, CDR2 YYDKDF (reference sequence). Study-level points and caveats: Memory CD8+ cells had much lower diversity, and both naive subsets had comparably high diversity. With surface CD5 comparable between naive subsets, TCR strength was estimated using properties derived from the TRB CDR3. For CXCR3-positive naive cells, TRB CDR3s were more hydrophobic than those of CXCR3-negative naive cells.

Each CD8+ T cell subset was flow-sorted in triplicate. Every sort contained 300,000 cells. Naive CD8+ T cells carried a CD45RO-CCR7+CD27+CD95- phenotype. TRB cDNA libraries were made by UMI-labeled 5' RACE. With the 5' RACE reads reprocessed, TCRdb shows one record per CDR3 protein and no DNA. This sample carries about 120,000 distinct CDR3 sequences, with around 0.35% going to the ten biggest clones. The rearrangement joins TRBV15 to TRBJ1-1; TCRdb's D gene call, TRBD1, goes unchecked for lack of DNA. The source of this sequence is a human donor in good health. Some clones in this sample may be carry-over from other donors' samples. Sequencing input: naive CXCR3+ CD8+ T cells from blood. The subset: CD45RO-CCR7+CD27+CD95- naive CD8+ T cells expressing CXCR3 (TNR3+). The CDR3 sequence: CATSRGGSTGGPEALF.